Listed here are 25 T cell receptor beta chains from one sample, sequenced in a study of blood T cell repertoires in COVID-19. Sequencing used immunoSEQ multiplex PCR; TCRdb keeps in-frame clones, though not all of them. The sample shows approximately 97,000 clones, 70% to 85% of them seen only once. Sequences were obtained from peripheral blood. The source of these receptors is a man in his sixties with active or convalescent COVID-19.

Only a few counts were recorded for this clone. The V call is TRBV21-1, the J call TRBJ1-2; the D call of TRBD1 is as the table states it, not checked on the DNA. TRBV21-1 counts as a pseudogene. CDR3 length equals 12 residues. This chain's CDR3 is CASRGFAYGYTF. CDR3 sequence (DNA): TGTGCCAGCAGGGGCTTTGCCTATGGCTACACCTTC.

The J gene is TRBJ2-7, the V gene TRBV3-1 (or the pseudogene TRBV3-2), with 11 bases aligning to TRBD2. V was pared by 0 bases and J by 2 bases, with 6 bases of the junction left unmatched. The CDR3 spans 17 residues. Germline CDR1 LGHDT, CDR2 YNNKEL (reference sequence). The CDR3 region has the DNA TGTGCCAGCAGCCAAGATCTGACTAGCGGGAAAACCTACGAGCAGTACGTC. Protein product: CASSQDLTSGKTYEQYV.

The rearrangement joins TRBV27 to TRBJ1-1, with 7 bases aligning to TRBD1. Germline loops: CDR1 MNHEY, CDR2 SMNVEV (reference sequence). After removal of 7 bases from V and 4 bases from J, the junction contained 9 bases not matched to a gene. The CDR3 covers 14 residues. Here the CDR3 DNA reads TGTGCCAGCATAAGACAGGGCCTCTTCACTGAAGCTTTCTTT. This gives the protein CASIRQGLFTEAFF.

The CDR3 DNA is TGTGCCAGCAGCGTAGGACAGGCCGGGGAGCTGTTTTTT. It yields the protein CASSVGQAGELFF. This chain connects TRBV9 to TRBJ2-2; tentative D call: TRBD1 (6 bases). The CDR3 sequence is 13 residues long. V was shortened by 0 bases and J by 6 bases, with 6 bases between the two germline ends. In germline, CDR1 is SGDLS, CDR2 YYNGEE.

This clone was seen just once. V gene TRBV5-6 combines with J gene TRBJ2-2; a weak D match, TRBD1 (6 bases). Germline assignment: CDR1 SGHDT and CDR2 YYEEEE. The CDR3 extends over 17 amino acids. Trimming shortened V by 0 bases and J by 7 bases, and 19 bases separated the two germline ends. The CDR3, as DNA: TGTGCCAGCAGCTTGGCCCGACGGACAGCTTTTAACGGGGAGCTGTTTTTT. Protein product: CASSLARRTAFNGELFF.

The J gene is TRBJ2-5, the V gene TRBV4-1; 10 nucleotides align to TRBD1. V dropped 4 bases and J dropped 6; count of bases not matched to a gene: 11. This CDR3 has 16 residues. CDR1 is MGHRA, CDR2 YSYEKL, per germline. The CDR3 coding sequence is TGCGCCAGCAGCCTCATCCCGGGACAGGGGATTCAGACCCAGTACTTC. This sequence encodes CASSLIPGQGIQTQYF.

CDR3 protein: CASSDRNTEAFF. The CDR3 coding sequence is TGTGCCAGCAGTGATAGGAACACTGAAGCTTTCTTT. V and J are TRBV27 and TRBJ1-1; D gene ambiguous. The V end lost 5 bases, the J end lost 1 base, and 5 bases lay between the germline ends. This CDR3 region has 12 residues. CDR1 and CDR2 (germline): MNHEY, SMNVEV (reference sequence).

The genes are TRBV28 and TRBJ2-3, with TRBD1 as a possible D gene (6 bases). V dropped 8 bases and J dropped 2 bases, with 17 bases sitting between them. The CDR3 runs 15 residues. Germline V lookup: CDR1 MDHEN, CDR2 SYDVKM. DNA for the CDR3: TGTGCCAGCTCTATGACAGGTGGTGACACAGATACGCAGTATTTT. Amino acid sequence: CASSMTGGDTDTQYF. The full variable domain, its missing parts supplied by reference TRBV28 and TRBJ2-3, is DVKVTQSSRYLVKRTGEKVFLECVQDMDHENMFWYRQDPGLGLRLIYFSYDVKMKEKGDIPEGYSVSREKKERFSLILESASTNQTSMYLCASSMTGGDTDTQYFGPGTRLTVL.

The rearrangement uses TRBV27 and TRBJ2-7, with 15 bases aligning to TRBD2. The V gene end was trimmed by 3 bases and the J gene end by 7 bases; junction bases not matched to a gene: 7. CDR3 length: 16 amino acids. From germline, CDR1 is MNHEY and CDR2 SMNVEV (reference sequence). In nucleotides, the CDR3 is TGTGCCAGCAGTTTGGGAGGACTAGCGGGAGGGAGGGAGCAGTACTTC. Translated, it gives CASSLGGLAGGREQYF.

This chain links TRBV18 with TRBJ1-5, with D perhaps TRBD1 (5 bases). V dropped 5 bases and J dropped 1 base, with 15 bases sitting between them. The germline V gene has CDR1 KGHSH and CDR2 LQKENI. The CDR3 runs 16 residues. The CDR3 region is CASSAGGKGSNQPQHF. Written as DNA, the CDR3 is TGTGCCAGCTCAGCGGGGGGGAAGGGCAGCAATCAGCCCCAGCATTTT.

The CDR3 nucleotides read TGTGCCACCAGTGATTTGGTTAGCGACGGCACAGATACGCAGTATTTT. Its protein is CATSDLVSDGTDTQYF. The rearrangement links TRBV24-1 to TRBJ2-3, with D possibly being TRBD2 (5 bases). This CDR3 is 16 amino acids long. Germline V CDR1 and CDR2: KGHDR, SFDVKD. Trimming left V 0 bases short and J 1 base short, with 10 bases between.

The V gene is TRBV29-1, the J gene TRBJ1-2, with 9 nucleotides matching TRBD1. The germline V gene encodes CDR1 SQVTM and CDR2 ANQGSEA. V was clipped by 3 bases and J by 3 bases; unmatched bases: 17. CDR3 length: 18 residues. The CDR3 spells CSVEEVPGQGPYYYGYTF. The CDR3 coding sequence is TGCAGCGTTGAGGAAGTCCCGGGACAGGGACCTTATTACTATGGCTACACCTTC. The whole variable domain, remainder taken from reference TRBV29-1 and TRBJ1-2, is SAVISQKPSRDICQRGTSLTIQCQVDSQVTMMFWYRQQPGQSLTLIATANQGSEATYESGFVIDKFPISRPNLTFSTLTVSNMSPEDSSIYLCSVEEVPGQGPYYYGYTFGSGTRLTVV.

This clone was found a few times. The chain links TRBV14 to TRBJ1-1; D remains unclear. Trimming removed 0 bases from V and 4 bases from J, with 15 bases in between. This CDR3 region has 16 residues. The germline V gene encodes CDR1 SGHDN and CDR2 FVKESK. The chain's CDR3 is CASSQELGLGTTEAFF. In nucleotides, the CDR3 is TGTGCCAGCAGCCAAGAACTAGGCCTAGGTACCACTGAAGCTTTCTTT. Filled out from reference TRBV14 and TRBJ1-1, the complete variable domain reads EAGVTQFPSHSVIEKGQTVTLRCDPISGHDNLYWYRRVMGKEIKFLLHFVKESKQDESGMPNNRFLAERTGGTYSTLKVQPAELEDSGVYFCASSQELGLGTTEAFFGQGTRLTVV.

V is TRBV5-1 and J is TRBJ1-4; TRBD1 agrees at 9 bases. Germline lookup yields CDR1 SGHRS and CDR2 YFSETQ. V dropped 3 bases and J dropped 0; count of bases not matched to a gene: 6. CDR3 length: 17 residues. The CDR3 spells CASSWTGAEATNEKLFF. The DNA of the CDR3 is TGCGCCAGCAGCTGGACAGGGGCGGAGGCAACTAATGAAAAACTGTTTTTT.

This clone was seen only a few times. This chain joins TRBV4-1 and TRBJ2-2, with 7 bases identical to TRBD2. V lost 0 bases to trimming and J lost 3 bases; unmatched junction nucleotides: 13. The CDR3 consists of 19 residues. CDR1 and CDR2 from the germline V gene are MGHRA and YSYEKL. In nucleotides, the CDR3 is TGCGCCAGCAGCCAAGATCGAGGCCCTAGCGGCACATACACCGGGGAGCTGTTTTTT. It specifies CASSQDRGPSGTYTGELFF.

The rearrangement uses TRBV5-1 and TRBJ2-3; 8 bases match TRBD1. Germline CDR1 and CDR2: SGHRS and YFSETQ. This CDR3 region has 16 residues. V shed 4 bases and J 3 bases; nucleotides not matched to a gene: 10. The CDR3 DNA sequence: TGCGCCAGCAGCCCCGGACAGGGTCATGGTACAGATACGCAGTATTTT. Translating it yields CASSPGQGHGTDTQYF.

The V gene is TRBV28, the J gene TRBJ1-2, with D perhaps matching TRBD1 (6 bases). CDR3 length equals 16 residues. The V end was cut by 3 bases, the J end by 3 bases, with 17 bases between. CDR1 is MDHEN and CDR2 is SYDVKM in the germline V gene. CDR3 bases: TGTGCCAGCAGTTTCCGTCACAGGGTGCGGGACTATGGCTACACCTTC. Protein sequence: CASSFRHRVRDYGYTF.

The chain links TRBV7-2 to TRBJ2-1; possible D gene TRBD2, 6 bases. The CDR3 totals 16 residues. V shed 0 bases and J shed 8 bases, with 17 bases lying between them. CDR1 SGHTA and CDR2 FQGNSA come from the germline V gene. The CDR3, as DNA: TGTGCCAGCAGCTTAGCCTCAGGACTGGGGGGTGATGAGCAGTTCTTC. It translates to CASSLASGLGGDEQFF.

This chain uses TRBV6-5 with TRBJ2-2; possibly TRBD1 for D (5 bases). The CDR3 is made up of 15 amino acids. Trimming removed 2 bases from V and 6 bases from J, with 13 bases in between. The germline V gene has CDR1 MNHEY and CDR2 SVGAGI. The CDR3 nucleotides are TGTGCCAGCAGTTACAGGGGAATCGTCGCCGGGGAGCTGTTTTTT. This encodes CASSYRGIVAGELFF.

V and J are TRBV6-2 or TRBV6-3 and TRBJ1-2; no definite D call. Trimming pared 4 bases from V and 5 bases from J, leaving 14 bases between. The CDR3 has 14 residues. Germline-derived CDR1 and CDR2 are MNHEY and SVGEGT. The CDR3 protein is CASSSNYNQYGYTF. The CDR3 DNA reads as TGTGCCAGCAGTTCCAACTACAACCAATATGGCTACACCTTC.

V gene TRBV6-5 combines with J gene TRBJ2-2; 12 bases match TRBD2. Germline CDR1 reads MNHEY; CDR2 reads SVGAGI. The CDR3 covers 15 residues. V was clipped by 8 bases and J by 7 bases; unmatched bases: 8. This CDR3 is CASFRLAGAGGELFF. As DNA, the CDR3 is TGTGCCAGCTTCAGACTAGCGGGAGCCGGCGGGGAGCTGTTTTTT.

This chain links TRBV2 with TRBJ1-1; D gene uncertain. This CDR3 has 14 residues. Germline V gene lookup returns CDR1 SNHLY and CDR2 FYNNEI. V gave up 3 bases and J gave up 8 bases, with 16 bases separating them. This chain's CDR3 is CASSEGGPMGEAFF. DNA of the CDR3: TGTGCCAGCAGTGAGGGCGGGCCCATGGGGGAAGCTTTCTTT. Full variable domain (missing parts from reference TRBV2 and TRBJ1-1): EPEVTQTPSHQVTQMGQEVILRCVPISNHLYFYWYRQILGQKVEFLVSFYNNEISEKSEIFDDQFSVERPDGSNFTLKIRSTKLEDSAMYFCASSEGGPMGEAFFGQGTRLTVV.

This clone was seen ten or more times. V gene TRBV4-2 combines with J gene TRBJ1-1; 8 positions match TRBD1. V lost 6 bases to trimming and J lost 0 bases; unmatched junction nucleotides: 9. The germline V gene has CDR1 LGHNA and CDR2 YNFKEQ. The CDR3 contains 16 residues. As DNA, the CDR3 is TGTGCCAGCAGACAAACAGGGGGGGGGATGAACACTGAAGCTTTCTTT. The encoded protein is CASRQTGGGMNTEAFF.

The chain's CDR3 is CASSVGLAGDRETQYF. CDR3 coding DNA: TGTGCCAGCTCAGTGGGACTAGCGGGAGATCGAGAGACCCAGTACTTC. The chain is built from TRBV18 and TRBJ2-5, with TRBD2 identical over 14 bases. Germline V gene lookup returns CDR1 KGHSH and CDR2 LQKENI. The trim removed 5 bases at V and 4 bases at J, leaving 6 bases unmatched. The length of the CDR3 is 16 residues.

The rearrangement links TRBV11-2 to TRBJ1-1; 7 bases line up with TRBD1. Germline V gene sequence: CDR1 SGHAT, CDR2 FQNNGV. V lost 3 bases, J lost 2 bases, and 9 bases stayed unmatched. CDR3 length: 16 residues. The CDR3 DNA sequence: TGTGCCAGCAGCTTTGACAGGGCAACGGTAAACACTGAAGCTTTCTTT. Residues: CASSFDRATVNTEAFF.